This passage covers 3 T cell receptor beta chains from one sample sequenced in a study of T cell responses to AZD1222 COVID-19 vaccine. Generated by immunoSEQ multiplex PCR, the TCRdb table keeps only in-frame clones and is missing some. The sample has more than 140,000 clones, 70% to 90% seen once. Sample: peripheral blood, taken on day 0 of AZD1222 vaccination. The receptors originated from an adult in good health.

The chain couples TRBV9 to TRBJ1-6; perhaps TRBD1 as D (6 bases). Germline-derived CDR1 and CDR2 are SGDLS and YYNGEE. V was clipped by 4 bases and J by 7 bases, with 12 bases between them. This CDR3 has 14 amino acids. As DNA, the CDR3 is TGTGCCAGCAGCATACAGGGAGGGAATTCACCCCTCCACTTT. It encodes CASSIQGGNSPLHF.

The chain has TRBV14 and TRBJ2-7; D is undetermined. The CDR3 has 14 amino acids. V was cut by 0 bases and J by 3 bases, with 9 bases left in between. Germline V gene sequence: CDR1 SGHDN, CDR2 FVKESK. CDR3: CASSQDLEGYEQYF. In nucleotides, the CDR3 is TGTGCCAGCAGCCAAGATCTTGAAGGCTACGAGCAGTACTTC.

The chain joins TRBV4-3 to TRBJ1-6; 9 bases are shared with TRBD1. The CDR3 has 18 amino acids. Germline lookup yields CDR1 LGHNA and CDR2 YSLEER. The V segment lost 4 bases and the J segment 7 bases; nucleotides outside the gene matches: 14. The CDR3 region is CASSLWKEADRGNSPLHF. CDR3 nucleotide sequence: TGCGCCAGCAGCCTTTGGAAAGAGGCGGACAGGGGAAATTCACCCCTCCACTTT.